This entry is about one TCR beta chain. These data are taken from a study of PD-1 blockade in classical Hodgkin lymphoma. V shed 5 bases and J shed 6 bases, with 5 bases lying between them. This CDR3 has 11 amino acids. Germline V CDR1 and CDR2: MNHNS, SASEGT. Using immunoSEQ multiplex PCR, the repertoire was profiled, and TCRdb retains in-frame clones only, with some absent. Of some 53,000 clones listed, more than 75% are singletons. Time point denoted: cycle 4 day 1 (C4D1), after 6 weeks of nivolumab. In every patient, relapse followed autologous stem cell transplantation, while exposure to brentuximab vedotin differed.

This rearrangement joins TRBV6-1 to TRBJ2-1; D gene uncertain. The TCR originated in a human donor with classical Hodgkin lymphoma. The sequencing here drew on peripheral blood mononuclear cells (PBMCs), taken before the fourth cycle of nivolumab. The CDR3 DNA reads as TGTGCCAGCAGTTACGGCAATGAGCAGTTCTTC. Translating it yields CASSYGNEQFF.